The source of this T cell receptor (beta chain) is a study of identical twins (dated by TCRdb to 2016 to 2017). Background on the whole study: The study deep-sequenced TCR alpha and beta repertoires from monozygotic twins, unrelated adults of various ages and cord blood to test whether fetal clonotypes persist. To rule out contamination, the twin experiments were replicated at different times with different library preparation protocols.

Beyond this particular receptor, the publication reports: Zero-insertion analyses could be partly confounded by invariant T cells such as MAIT and iNKT, although diverse VJ usage argued against such confounding for most clonotypes. Out-of-frame TCR alpha sharing in monozygotic twins was systematically underestimated by recombination models, whereas sharing between unrelated individuals was in agreement with the recombination models. In beta out-of-frame sequences, excess twin sharing was weaker, because having fewer shared sequences lowered the signal-to-noise ratio. Abundant cord blood beta clonotypes carried fewer insertions; young adult naive repertoires showed a weaker similar trend, while memory repertoires showed none. Compared with coincidental sharing between unrelated individuals, out-of-frame TCR alpha sequences shared between twins had an excess of sequences with low generation probability. Conclusions relied on cross-sectional statistical analysis, since the same donors could not be followed over many years.

Only healthy Caucasian donors were included. Miltenyi CD45RO+ enrichment and human naive T-cell isolation kits were used to isolate memory (CD45RO+) and naive T cells from PBMC. The method behind the library was 5' RACE. Data came from an Illumina HiSeq 2000. A universal primer binding site was added through template switching, and the final cDNA carried a unique molecular identifier so that TCR cDNA molecules could be counted accurately. Specific primers in the conserved constant-segment region were used to synthesize first-strand cDNA for TCR alpha and beta chains. To control for contamination, each cDNA library was double barcoded with a SMART-Mk sample barcode plus Illumina barcodes. TruSeq adapter sequences along with Illumina sample barcodes were introduced in two successive PCR steps. The Illumina HiSeq platform was used with custom primers to sequence TCR alpha and beta cDNA libraries. The study's processing was this. Raw reads were processed with MiGEC to extract unique molecular identifiers, and MiXCR was used to determine CDR3 positions. For each individual, recombination models were inferred using an EM algorithm with the repgenHMM and IGoR tools. The tcR package in R was used for shared clonotype analysis, with sharing normalized by the product of cloneset sizes. To study raw recombination without the effects of thymic and clonal selection, out-of-frame nonproductive sequences were analyzed. Starting from the raw public reads, TCRdb applied fastp trimming at Q25, assembled clones with MiXCR and retained in-frame beta chains. Each CDR3 protein appears once, grouped with its most common genes and DNA. The V and J calls follow TCRdb's processing rather than the paper's. The sample table records approximately 140,000 distinct CDR3 sequences; under 4.5% of these occur just once. Of the sample, about 7.8% is held by the ten largest clones.

V drops 6 bases and J drops 7 bases, leaving 12 bases in between. The CDR3 starts with the cysteine, ends with the phenylalanine, and has 13 residues. The DNA shown is the 39-base CDR3, in frame from base 1. CDR1 and CDR2 are read off the germline V gene as SNHLY and FYNNEI. This clonotype was seen repeatedly, ten times or more. What antigen it recognizes has not been identified. Base qualities are missing; no much larger clone stands one base away. Material for sequencing was memory T cells sorted from blood. The cell subset or site label, as the study defines it: CD45RO+ enriched T cells. The V and J segments used are TRBV2 and TRBJ1-4, with no confidently assigned D gene. This clonotype was sampled from a man aged 18 to 35 in good health. Here the CDR3 is given as CASRREAPEKLFF. The bases read TGTGCCAGCAGAAGGGAAGCCCCTGAAAAACTGTTTTTT.